This TCR beta chain derives from a study of identical twins' blood T cells. For the study at large: Twelve libraries, six alpha and six beta, gave around 48 million reads. Study-wide results and limits: Out-of-frame TCRbeta clonotypes reportedly had markedly more similar V usage in twins than unrelated donors. Twins shared more top CDR3 clonotypes than unrelated donors did.

A note on this clonotype: The antigen is unknown.

As handled by the study authors: Each library had about 2.2 to 3.6 million CDR3 reads and about 95,000 to nearly 550,000 clonotypes. In TCRdb, the 5' RACE reads were re-called with MiXCR into one record per CDR3 protein. The V and J calls, along with clone size, are taken from TCRdb and not from the paper's own processing. Among hundreds of thousands of distinct CDR3 sequences listed, roughly 31% were seen once. This receptor was taken from a woman aged 18-49 years in good health. Sequencing used PBMCs.

The CDR3 reads CASKQGYYGYTF. CDR3 DNA sequence: TGTGCCAGCAAACAGGGGTACTATGGCTACACCTTC. The rearrangement joins TRBV28 to TRBJ1-2, with 7 positions matching TRBD1. Germline lookup yields CDR1 MDHEN and CDR2 SYDVKM. Trimming took 7 bases from V and 3 from J; bases not matched to a gene: 2. There are 12 residues in the CDR3.